This TCR beta chain was found in a study of shared clonotypes between healthy human individuals. Study at large: Each donor had three CD4 naive, three CD4 memory, two CD8 naive and one CD8 memory plate.

Here immunoSEQ multiplex PCR was the method, and the copy in TCRdb shows in-frame clones only, minus some. Of around 700,000 clones in the sample, roughly 70% were seen once. CDR1 and CDR2 from the germline V gene are MGHRA and YSYEKL. After removal of 1 base from V and 0 bases from J, the junction contained 1 base not matched to a gene. This CDR3 has 15 residues. Study-wide findings and caveats: When naive CD4 clonotypes were compared across a few donors, approximately 5% were shared. Sampling involved blood alone; tissue repertoires likely differ.

Turning to this clone: The antigen is undetermined.

The specimen sequenced was memory CD4+ T cells sorted from blood. Subset described: CD45RA-negative fraction. The V call is TRBV4-1, the J call TRBJ2-7; TRBD1 aligns across 9 bases. The receptor comes from a woman aged 25 to 39 in good health. CDR3 bases: TGCGCCAGCAGCCAAGGGACAGGGGACTCCTACGAGCAGTACTTC. Translation gives CASSQGTGDSYEQYF.